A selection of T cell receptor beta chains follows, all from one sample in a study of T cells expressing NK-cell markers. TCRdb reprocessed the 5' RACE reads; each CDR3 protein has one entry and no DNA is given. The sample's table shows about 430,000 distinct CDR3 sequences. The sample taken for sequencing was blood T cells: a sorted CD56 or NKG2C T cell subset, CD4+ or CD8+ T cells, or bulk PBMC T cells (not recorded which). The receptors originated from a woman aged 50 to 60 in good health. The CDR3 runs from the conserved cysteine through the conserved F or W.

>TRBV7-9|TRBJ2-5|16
CASSFPRTGSQETQYF
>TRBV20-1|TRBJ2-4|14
CSVEARVPKNIQYF
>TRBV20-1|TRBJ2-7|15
CSARDGRSPNYEQYF
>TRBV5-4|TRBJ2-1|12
CASSEQDNEQFF
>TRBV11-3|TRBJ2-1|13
CASQTSGYNEQFF
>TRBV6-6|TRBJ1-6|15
CASSYSSRDNSPLHF
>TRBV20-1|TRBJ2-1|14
CSATSQGVYNEQFF
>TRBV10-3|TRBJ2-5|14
CAISNGLARETQYF
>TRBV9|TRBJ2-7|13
CASSGSHASEQYF
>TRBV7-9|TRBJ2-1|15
CASSLAGREGREQFF
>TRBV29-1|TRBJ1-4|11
CSAAQGEKLFF
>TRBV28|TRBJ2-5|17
CASSLSGTSLVKETQYF
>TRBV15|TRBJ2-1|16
CATSGTGEFLFSEQFF
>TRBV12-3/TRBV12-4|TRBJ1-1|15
CASSGRVEANTEAFF
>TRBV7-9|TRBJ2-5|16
CASSPKDRGWQETQYF
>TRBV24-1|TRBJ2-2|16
CATSDLHQGRSGELFF
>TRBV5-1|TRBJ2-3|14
CASSQGQNTDTQYF
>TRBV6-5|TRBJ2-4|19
CASSYSGTAVAGGLNIQYF
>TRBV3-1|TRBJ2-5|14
CATMGLDWDETQYF
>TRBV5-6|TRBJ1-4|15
CASSLGGTVNEKLFF
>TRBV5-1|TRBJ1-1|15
CASSPRLGANTEAFF
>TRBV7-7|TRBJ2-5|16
CASSIGTSGIQETQYF
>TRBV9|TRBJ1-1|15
CASSAWTGWGTEAFF
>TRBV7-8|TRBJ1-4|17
CASSSRFKTSPNEKLFF
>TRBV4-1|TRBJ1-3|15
CASRRGQTIGNTIYF
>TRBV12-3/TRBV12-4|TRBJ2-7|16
CASSLQGGTGGREQYF
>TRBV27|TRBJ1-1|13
CASSLEGLGEAFF
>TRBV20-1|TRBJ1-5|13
CSASRPGNQPQHF
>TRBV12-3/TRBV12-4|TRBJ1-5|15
CASSLGQVSNQPQHF
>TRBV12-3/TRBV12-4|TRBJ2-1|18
CASRRQGISRFGDTEQFF
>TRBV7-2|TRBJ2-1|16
CASSLTSGQSYNEQFF
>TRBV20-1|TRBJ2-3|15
CSARSAGPFTDTQYF
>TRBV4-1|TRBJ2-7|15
CASSQVRDNSYEQYF
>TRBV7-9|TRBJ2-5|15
CASSGTGAGEETQYF
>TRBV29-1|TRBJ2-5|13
CSGFRESRETQYF
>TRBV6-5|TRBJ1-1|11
CAGGRGTEAFF
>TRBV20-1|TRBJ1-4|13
CSAILRANEKLFF
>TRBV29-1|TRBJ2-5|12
CSVRQGRETQYF
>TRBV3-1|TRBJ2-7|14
CASSHRDSSYEQYF
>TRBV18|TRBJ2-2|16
CASSPPPVLDTGELFF
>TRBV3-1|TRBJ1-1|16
CASSQEAGRVNTEAFF
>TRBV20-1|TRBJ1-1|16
CSARDPMDRSNTEAFF
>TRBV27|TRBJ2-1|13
CASCGTGLTEQFF
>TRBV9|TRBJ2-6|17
CASSVEGTSSGANVLTF
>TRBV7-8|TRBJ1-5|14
CASSLLRGDQPQHF
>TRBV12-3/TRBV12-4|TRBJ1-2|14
CASSRMVRLGGYTF
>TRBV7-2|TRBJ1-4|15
CASSSQGARDEKLFF